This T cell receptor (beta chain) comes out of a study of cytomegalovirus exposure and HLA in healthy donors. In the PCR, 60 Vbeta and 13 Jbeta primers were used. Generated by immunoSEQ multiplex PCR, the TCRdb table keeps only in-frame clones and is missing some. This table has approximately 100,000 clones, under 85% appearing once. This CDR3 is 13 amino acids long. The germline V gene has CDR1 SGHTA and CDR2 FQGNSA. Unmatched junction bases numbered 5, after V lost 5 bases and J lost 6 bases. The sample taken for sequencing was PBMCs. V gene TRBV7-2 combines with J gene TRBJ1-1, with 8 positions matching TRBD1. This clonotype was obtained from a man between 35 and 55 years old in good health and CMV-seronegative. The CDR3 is CASSPGQGSEAFF. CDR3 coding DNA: TGTGCCAGCAGCCCTGGACAGGGTTCTGAAGCTTTCTTT.